This T cell receptor beta chain was found in a study of T cells expressing NK-cell markers. Turning to the study itself: In sorted CD3+CD56+NKG2C+, CD3+CD56+NKG2C- and CD3+CD56-NKG2C+ T cells, TCR beta repertoires were obtained.

The study's findings and limits: Once again these clonotypes came out on top in the CD3+CD56-NKG2C+ fraction of several donors. In roughly 6 donors, dominant CD3+CD56+NKG2C+ clones formed 1.0-7.0% of CD8+ cells.

TCRdb re-analyzed the 5' RACE reads; it lists each CDR3 protein once, without DNA. Seen in this sample are about 150,000 distinct CDR3 sequences; the ten most common clones hold less than 40%. Regarding this clonotype: The antigen is undetermined.

The CDR3 length is 13 residues. Per the germline V gene, CDR1 is SGHVS and CDR2 is FNYEAQ. Sequencing was carried out using blood T cells: a sorted CD56 or NKG2C T cell subset, CD4+ or CD8+ T cells, or bulk PBMC T cells (not recorded which). This receptor was obtained from a woman aged 45-60 years in good health. The chain couples TRBV7-6 to TRBJ1-5. The CDR3 reads CASSNGPKQPQHF.